The 27 T cell receptor beta chains below were found in one sample sequenced in a study of early T cells in non-severe SARS-CoV-2 infection (dated by TCRdb to the early 2020s). Libraries came from 5' RACE. TCRdb records NextSeq 500 as the sequencer. TCRdb applied fastp at Q25 and MiXCR to the public reads, then kept only in-frame beta chains. Each CDR3 protein gets just one entry, which takes the most common genes and DNA from the rows behind it. The sample has 70,000 to 90,000 distinct CDR3 sequences on record, about 11% of them singletons. About 4.4% of the sample is in the top ten clones. The source material was whole blood. These TCRs come from an adult who was a healthcare worker with PCR-confirmed SARS-CoV-2 infection or an uninfected control (not recorded which).

As concerns this clonotype: A much larger clonotype is one base distant, so this may be a read error. The gene calls are TRBV7-2 and TRBJ2-7; unclear D gene. Per the germline V gene, CDR1 is SGHTA and CDR2 is FQGNSA. V was shortened by 5 bases and J by 3 bases, with 14 bases between the two germline ends. The CDR3 has 14 residues. The CDR3: CASSLQVLIYEQYF. CDR3 in DNA: TGTGCCAGCAGCCTGCAGGTACTCATCTACGAGCAGTACTTC.

Comments on this clonotype: A read error may explain this, as a much larger clone is one base away. Without the conserved terminal phenylalanine or tryptophan, this CDR3 likely stems from a read error. The chain couples TRBV4-1 to TRBJ2-1; 8 bases agree with TRBD2. Per the germline V gene, CDR1 is MGHRA and CDR2 is YSYEKL. CDR3 length equals 16 residues. Unmatched junction bases numbered 9, after V lost 1 base and J lost 7 bases. The CDR3 spells CASSQGSGGPGNEQFS. CDR3 bases: TGCGCCAGCAGCCAAGGATCGGGGGGGCCGGGGAATGAGCAGTTCTCC.

In regard to this clonotype: Being one base from a much bigger clone, this may be a read error. The rearrangement joins TRBV7-6 to TRBJ2-3; no reliable D call. CDR1 SGHVS and CDR2 FNYEAQ come from the germline V gene. This CDR3 spans 14 amino acids. The CDR3 sequence is CTSSQGKDGDTQYF. The CDR3 nucleotides read TGTACCAGCAGCCAAGGAAAGGACGGAGATACGCAGTATTTT.

This clonotype has ten or more counts. This rearrangement joins TRBV6-5 to TRBJ1-6; 9 bases are a match to TRBD1. The length of the CDR3 is 15 residues. The V gene's germline CDR1 is MNHEY and CDR2 SVGAGI. Germline trimming cut 7 bases from V and 6 bases from J; bases unmatched to any gene: 7. DNA of the CDR3: TGTGCCAGCACCGGGGGACAGGGACCTAATTCACCCCTCCACTTT. Its translation: CASTGGQGPNSPLHF.

This clonotype was recorded many times. This chain links TRBV29-1 with TRBJ2-1; D remains ambiguous. The CDR3 totals 11 residues. The V end lost 3 bases, the J end lost 8 bases, and 8 bases lay between the germline ends. Germline V CDR1 and CDR2: SQVTM, ANQGSEA. In DNA, the CDR3 is TGCAGCGTTGAGGGTCTTCATGAGCAGTTCTTC. This codes for CSVEGLHEQFF.

This clonotype showed up many times. The chain employs TRBV18 and TRBJ2-7; tentative D call: TRBD2 (6 bases). Trimming removed 2 bases at V and 0 bases at J, with 8 bases between. CDR1 and CDR2 (germline): KGHSH, LQKENI. The CDR3 loop spans 14 amino acids. The CDR3 loop is CASSPGGDSYEQYF. For the CDR3, the DNA is TGTGCCAGCTCACCAGGAGGGGACTCCTACGAGCAGTACTTC.

This clonotype was recorded at least ten times. V gene TRBV5-4 combines with J gene TRBJ2-7, with 10 bases lining up with TRBD2. The CDR3 is 15 residues long. CDR1 SGHNT and CDR2 YYREEE come from the germline V gene (reference sequence). The J segment lost 1 base and the V segment lost 4 bases, leaving 5 bases of the junction unmatched. CDR3 loop: CASSRPSGGSYEQYF. The CDR3 region has the DNA TGTGCCAGCAGCCGGCCTAGCGGGGGTTCCTACGAGCAGTACTTC.

The sample holds many counts of this clonotype. V gene TRBV7-9 combines with J gene TRBJ2-7, with D uncertain. There are 11 residues in the CDR3. The ends were cut back, 5 bases at V and 6 bases at J, with 8 bases in the middle. Looked up from germline, CDR1 is SEHNR and CDR2 is FQNEAQ (reference sequence). CDR3 sequence reads: CASSLRFEQYF. The CDR3 DNA is TGTGCCAGCAGCCTCCGATTCGAGCAGTACTTC.

In this sample, this clonotype turned up a few times. J is TRBJ1-5 and V is TRBV6-2 or TRBV6-3; D is unresolved. Germline V lookup: CDR1 MNHEY, CDR2 SVGEGT. V was cut by 5 bases and J by 7 bases, with 9 bases left in between. This CDR3 is built from 12 residues. This chain's CDR3 is CASSPGGQPQHF. CDR3 sequence (DNA): TGTGCCAGCAGTCCCGGAGGACAGCCCCAGCATTTT.

This clonotype was seen repeatedly, ten times or more. The chain combines TRBV5-4 with TRBJ1-1, with no clear D. Germline CDR1 is SGHNT and CDR2 is YYREEE (reference sequence). Between the trimmed V and J ends, which lost 7 bases and 4 bases, there was a span of 17 bases. The CDR3 is 14 amino acids. The CDR3 loop is CASSHAVRGTEAFF. In DNA form, the CDR3 reads TGTGCCAGCTCCCACGCGGTACGAGGCACTGAAGCTTTCTTT.

This rearrangement joins TRBV18 to TRBJ1-5; 7 bases map to TRBD1. The CDR3 contains 13 residues. Per germline, CDR1 KGHSH and CDR2 LQKENI. Trimming removed 6 bases from V and 7 bases from J; junction bases left unmatched: 6. The CDR3 nucleotides are TGTGCCAGCTCCCGACAGGGTAAACAGCCCCAGCATTTT. It translates to CASSRQGKQPQHF.

This clonotype was detected only a few times. The chain carries TRBV7-2 and TRBJ2-3; possible D gene TRBD1, 5 bases. Germline V gene sequence: CDR1 SGHTA, CDR2 FQGNSA. Trimming cost V 5 bases and J 3 bases, with 9 bases left between them. This CDR3 is built from 13 residues. The CDR3 nucleotides are TGTGCCAGCAGCCAGGGCCGAACAGATACGCAGTATTTT. Protein: CASSQGRTDTQYF.

The chain couples TRBV2 to TRBJ2-1, with D possibly being TRBD1 (7 bases). Germline V lookup: CDR1 SNHLY, CDR2 FYNNEI. V was pared by 3 bases and J by 8 bases, with 11 bases between. The CDR3 contains 13 residues. In DNA, the CDR3 is TGTGCCAGCAGTGAGACAGGGACTTATGAGCAGTTCTTC. Amino acids: CASSETGTYEQFF.

This clonotype has a handful of counts. V gene TRBV7-9 combines with J gene TRBJ1-1; TRBD1 is a possible D gene (6 bases). The V and J ends lost 6 bases and 4 bases respectively, with 18 bases between them. The CDR3 is made up of 15 amino acids. CDR1 is SEHNR and CDR2 is FQNEAQ in the germline V gene (reference sequence). The chain's CDR3 is CASSVSKEGGTEAFF. Written as DNA, the CDR3 is TGTGCCAGCAGTGTCTCCAAGGAGGGGGGCACTGAAGCTTTCTTT.

This sequence joins TRBV6-2 or TRBV6-3 and TRBJ2-7; D may correspond to TRBD1 or TRBD2 (5 bases each). Trimming removed 7 bases from V and 2 bases from J, with 21 bases in between. This CDR3 spans 16 amino acids. Per the germline V gene, CDR1 is MNHEY and CDR2 is SVGEGT. CDR3 protein: CASTVQDGTAPYEQYF. As DNA, the CDR3 is TGTGCCAGCACCGTTCAGGACGGGACGGCACCCTACGAGCAGTACTTC.

CDR3 DNA: TGTGCCAGCAGCTTAGGTGTGGGGGTGACCTACAATGAGCAGTTCTTC. Amino acid sequence: CASSLGVGVTYNEQFF. The chain employs TRBV11-2 and TRBJ2-1; D is possibly TRBD1 or TRBD2 (5 bases each). Germline CDR1 reads SGHAT; CDR2 reads FQNNGV. V gave up 1 base and J gave up 2 bases, with 12 bases separating them. CDR3 size: 16 residues.

This clonotype was recorded many times. The V and J genes are TRBV12-3 or TRBV12-4 and TRBJ2-6; no clear D gene. Between the trimmed V and J ends, which lost 5 bases and 0 bases, there was a span of 17 bases. The CDR3 spans 18 residues. CDR3 sequence (DNA): TGTGCCAGCAGTACCCGGGTCGTTGACTTCTCTGGGGCCAACGTCCTGACTTTC. Its protein is CASSTRVVDFSGANVLTF.

J is TRBJ1-6 and V is TRBV11-2; no definite D call. This CDR3 region has 13 residues. Trimming removed 9 bases from V and 11 bases from J, with 17 bases in between. The germline CDR1 and CDR2 sequences are SGHAT and FQNNGV. CDR3: CASRLDSATPLHF. The CDR3 nucleotides read TGTGCCAGTCGCCTGGATTCGGCTACACCCCTCCACTTT.

The table lists this clonotype with many counts. The CDR3 DNA reads TGCAGTGCCCCCCGGACAGGGTCATCCTACGAGCAGTACTTC. As protein: CSAPRTGSSYEQYF. The chain couples TRBV20-1 to TRBJ2-7; 8 bases match TRBD1. This CDR3 region has 14 residues. The germline gives CDR1 DFQATT, CDR2 SNEGSKA (reference sequence). V lost 6 bases to trimming and J lost 1 base; unmatched junction nucleotides: 8.

The V call is TRBV10-3, the J call TRBJ2-7; D is undetermined. Deletions cut 3 bases from V and 0 bases from J, with 3 bases between. Per germline, CDR1 ENHRY and CDR2 SYGVKD. The CDR3 runs 12 residues. The DNA for the CDR3 is TGTGCCATCAGTGACAGCTCCTACGAGCAGTACTTC. This gives the protein CAISDSSYEQYF.

This clonotype was seen many times. V is TRBV7-6 and J is TRBJ2-3; no reliable D call. Germline lookup yields CDR1 SGHVS and CDR2 FNYEAQ. The CDR3 loop spans 14 amino acids. The V and J ends lost 2 bases and 4 bases respectively, with 10 bases between them. CDR3 protein: CASSLIAVPDTQYF. The CDR3, as DNA: TGTGCCAGCAGCTTAATAGCCGTGCCAGATACGCAGTATTTT.

This clonotype was recorded many times. The chain is built from TRBV4-3 and TRBJ1-1; the D is unclear. Trimming left V 1 base short and J 4 bases short, with 13 bases between. The CDR3 length is 15 residues. CDR1 is LGHNA, CDR2 YSLEER, per germline. CDR3 DNA: TGCGCCAGCAGCCAAGGGGTAGTGCACCCCACTGAAGCTTTCTTT. This encodes CASSQGVVHPTEAFF.

Only a few counts were recorded for this clonotype. This chain connects TRBV3-1 to TRBJ1-1, with D possibly TRBD1 on 5 matching bases. Trimming took 2 bases from V and 1 from J, leaving 8 bases between them. This CDR3 spans 14 amino acids. CDR1 is LGHDT, CDR2 YNNKEL, per germline (reference sequence). CDR3 DNA: TGTGCCAGCAGCCAACGCAGGGAGAACACTGAAGCTTTCTTT. This translates into CASSQRRENTEAFF.

This clonotype showed up many times. J is TRBJ2-1 and V is TRBV7-9; 7 bases map to TRBD2. CDR1 is SEHNR, CDR2 FQNEAQ, per germline (reference sequence). The CDR3 sequence is 14 residues long. Germline trimming cut 5 bases from V and 10 bases from J; bases unmatched to any gene: 11. CDR3 sequence: CASSQLAGPAEQFF. The CDR3, as DNA: TGTGCCAGCAGCCAATTAGCGGGTCCGGCGGAGCAGTTCTTC.

This clonotype occurred many times. This chain links TRBV20-1 with TRBJ1-5, with D hard to call. V was shortened by 4 bases and J by 2 bases, with 12 bases between the two germline ends. Germline-derived CDR1 and CDR2 are DFQATT and SNEGSKA (reference sequence). The CDR3 length is 14 residues. The CDR3 spells CSAKLGIGNQPQHF. The CDR3 DNA reads as TGCAGTGCTAAGTTAGGGATTGGCAATCAGCCCCAGCATTTT.

CDR3 nucleotide sequence: TGTGCCATCAGTGGGACTGTTAATGAGCAGTTCTTC. It specifies CAISGTVNEQFF. This chain links TRBV10-3 with TRBJ2-1; D is perhaps TRBD2 (5 bases). The length of the CDR3 is 12 residues. Looked up from germline, CDR1 is ENHRY and CDR2 is SYGVKD. V lost 4 bases, J lost 7 bases, and 8 bases lay in between.

This clonotype occurred a few times. The CDR3 bases are TGCGCCAGCAGCTTCCCGCTCGAGGGGATGAACACTGAAGCTTTCTTT. It yields the protein CASSFPLEGMNTEAFF. This rearrangement joins TRBV5-1 to TRBJ1-1, with D maybe TRBD1 (5 bases). Germline CDR1 SGHRS, CDR2 YFSETQ. The CDR3 sequence is 16 residues long. Trimming removed 2 bases at V and 0 bases at J, with 14 bases between. The whole variable domain, remainder taken from reference TRBV5-1 and TRBJ1-1, is KAGVTQTPRYLIKTRGQQVTLSCSPISGHRSVSWYQQTPGQGLQFLFEYFSETQRNKGNFPGRFSGRQFSNSRSEMNVSTLELGDSALYLCASSFPLEGMNTEAFFGQGTRLTVV.